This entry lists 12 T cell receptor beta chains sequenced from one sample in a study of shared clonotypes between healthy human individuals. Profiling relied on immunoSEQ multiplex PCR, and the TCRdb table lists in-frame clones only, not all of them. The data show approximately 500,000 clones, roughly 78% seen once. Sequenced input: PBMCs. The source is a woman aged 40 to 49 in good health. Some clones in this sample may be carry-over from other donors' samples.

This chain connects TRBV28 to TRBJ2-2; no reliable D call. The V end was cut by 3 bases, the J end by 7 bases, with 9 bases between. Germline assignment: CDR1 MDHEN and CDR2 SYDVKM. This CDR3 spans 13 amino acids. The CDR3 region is CASSLLRHGELFF. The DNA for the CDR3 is TGTGCCAGCAGTTTGCTCCGGCACGGGGAGCTGTTTTTT.

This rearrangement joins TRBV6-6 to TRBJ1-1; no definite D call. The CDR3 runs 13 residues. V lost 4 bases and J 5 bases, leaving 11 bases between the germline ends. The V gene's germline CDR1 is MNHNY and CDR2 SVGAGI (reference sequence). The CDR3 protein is CASSSTPGTEAFF. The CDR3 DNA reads TGTGCCAGCAGTTCGACGCCCGGGACTGAAGCTTTCTTT.

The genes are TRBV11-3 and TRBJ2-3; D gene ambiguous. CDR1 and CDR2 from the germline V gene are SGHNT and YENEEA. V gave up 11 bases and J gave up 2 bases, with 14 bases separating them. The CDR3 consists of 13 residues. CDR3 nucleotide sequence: TGTGCCTCAACCGGGCGGCACACAGATACGCAGTATTTT. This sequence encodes CASTGRHTDTQYF.

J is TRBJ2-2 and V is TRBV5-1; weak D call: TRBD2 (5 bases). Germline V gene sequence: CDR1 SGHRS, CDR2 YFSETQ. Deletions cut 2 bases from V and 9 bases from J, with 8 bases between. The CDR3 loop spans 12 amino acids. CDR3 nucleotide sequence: TGCGCCAGCAGCTTTGTCGGGAGGGAGCTGTTTTTT. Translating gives CASSFVGRELFF.

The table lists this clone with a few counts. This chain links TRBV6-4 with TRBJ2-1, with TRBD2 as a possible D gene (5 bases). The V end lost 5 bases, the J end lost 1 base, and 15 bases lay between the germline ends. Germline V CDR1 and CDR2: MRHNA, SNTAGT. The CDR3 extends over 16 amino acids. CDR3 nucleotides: TGTGCCAGCAGTTACCCTCACGGAGGTTCCTACAATGAGCAGTTCTTC. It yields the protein CASSYPHGGSYNEQFF.

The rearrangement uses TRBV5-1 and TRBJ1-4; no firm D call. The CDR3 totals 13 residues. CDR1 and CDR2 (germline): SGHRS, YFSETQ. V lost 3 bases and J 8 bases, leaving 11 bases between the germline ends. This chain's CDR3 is CASSSGAGEKLFF. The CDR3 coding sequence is TGCGCCAGCAGCTCGGGAGCGGGAGAAAAACTGTTTTTT.

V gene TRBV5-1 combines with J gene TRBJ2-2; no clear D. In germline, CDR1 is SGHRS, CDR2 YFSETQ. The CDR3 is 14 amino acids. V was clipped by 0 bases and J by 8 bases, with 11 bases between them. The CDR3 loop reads CASSLVDLTGELFF. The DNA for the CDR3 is TGCGCCAGCAGCTTGGTGGATCTCACGGGGGAGCTGTTTTTT.

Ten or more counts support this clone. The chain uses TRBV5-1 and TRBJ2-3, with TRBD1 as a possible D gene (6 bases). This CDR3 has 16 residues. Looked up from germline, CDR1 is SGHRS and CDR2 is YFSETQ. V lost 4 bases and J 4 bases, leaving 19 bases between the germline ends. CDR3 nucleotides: TGCGCCAGCAGCGTCTACGGGACACCCGGTTCAGATACGCAGTATTTT. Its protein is CASSVYGTPGSDTQYF.

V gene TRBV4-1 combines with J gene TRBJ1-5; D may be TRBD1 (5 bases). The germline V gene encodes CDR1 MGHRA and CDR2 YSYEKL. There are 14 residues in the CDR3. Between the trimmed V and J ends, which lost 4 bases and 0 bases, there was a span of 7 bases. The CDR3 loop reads CASSPGHSNQPQHF. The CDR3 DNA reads TGCGCCAGCAGCCCAGGGCATAGCAATCAGCCCCAGCATTTT.

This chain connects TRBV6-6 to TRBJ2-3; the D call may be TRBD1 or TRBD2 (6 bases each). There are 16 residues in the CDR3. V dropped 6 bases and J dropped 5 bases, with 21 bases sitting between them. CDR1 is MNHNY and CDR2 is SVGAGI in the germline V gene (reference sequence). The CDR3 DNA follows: TGTGCCAGCAGATCCGGTTGGGGGGCAGTTAGAGATACGCAGTATTTT. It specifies CASRSGWGAVRDTQYF.

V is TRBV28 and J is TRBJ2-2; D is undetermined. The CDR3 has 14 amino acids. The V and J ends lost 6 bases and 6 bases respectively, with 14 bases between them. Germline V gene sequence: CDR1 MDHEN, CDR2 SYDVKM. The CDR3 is CASRPLRAPGELFF. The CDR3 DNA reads TGTGCCAGCAGGCCACTCCGGGCCCCCGGGGAGCTGTTTTTT. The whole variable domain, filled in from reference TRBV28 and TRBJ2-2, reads DVKVTQSSRYLVKRTGEKVFLECVQDMDHENMFWYRQDPGLGLRLIYFSYDVKMKEKGDIPEGYSVSREKKERFSLILESASTNQTSMYLCASRPLRAPGELFFGEGSRLTVL.

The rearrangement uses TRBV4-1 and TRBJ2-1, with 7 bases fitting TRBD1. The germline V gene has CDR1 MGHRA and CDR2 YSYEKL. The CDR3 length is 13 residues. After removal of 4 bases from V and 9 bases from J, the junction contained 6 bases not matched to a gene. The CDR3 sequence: CASSRQGYGEQFF. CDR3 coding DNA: TGCGCCAGCAGCCGACAGGGATACGGTGAGCAGTTCTTC.